This record concerns one T cell receptor beta chain sequence. This record belongs to a study of beta chain features in type 1 diabetes. Study information: Cells sorted and examined across all samples totaled approximately 100,000,000.

Of the isolated RNA, all was reverse transcribed, and so the sequenced material was expressed TCRB transcripts. Method: immunoSEQ multiplex PCR; TCRdb's copy keeps in-frame clones and lacks some. The data show about half a million clones, 30% seen once. Trimming took off 0 bases at V and 3 bases at J, with 9 bases between the two ends. Germline assignment: CDR1 SQVTM and CDR2 ANQGSEA. The CDR3 contains 15 residues. This clonotype originated in a man between 18 and 35 years old in good health. The sequenced sample consisted of naive CD4+ T cells from blood. V gene TRBV29-1 combines with J gene TRBJ2-6; no clear D gene. The CDR3 nucleotides read TGCAGCGTTGAAGAACGAGGACGTGGGGCCAACGTCCTGACTTTC. Translated: CSVEERGRGANVLTF.